These 25 T cell receptor beta chains originate from one sample sequenced in a study of blood T cell repertoires in COVID-19 (dated by TCRdb to the early 2020s). To prepare the library, the immunoSEQ multiplex PCR assay was applied. Held by TCRdb, this immuneACCESS table contains in-frame sequences only and omits some clones. Under half of the omission traces to an unresolved V gene where checked; the cause of the rest is unknown. This sample holds approximately 110,000 clones; around 79% were observed only once. The ten largest clones take up around 20% of the sample. Sequences were obtained from peripheral blood. The source is a man aged 70 or older with active or convalescent COVID-19.

The J gene is TRBJ2-6, the V gene TRBV9; D is undetermined. The CDR3 consists of 16 residues. The V and J ends lost 3 bases and 0 bases respectively, with 10 bases between them. Germline V gene lookup returns CDR1 SGDLS and CDR2 YYNGEE. The CDR3 region is CASSAGPNSGANVLTF. CDR3 bases: TGTGCCAGCAGCGCCGGTCCCAACTCTGGGGCCAACGTCCTGACTTTC.

The gene calls are TRBV4-1 and TRBJ1-3; D is ambiguous. Per germline, CDR1 MGHRA and CDR2 YSYEKL. V lost 0 bases, J lost 0 bases, and 9 bases lay in between. This CDR3 is 16 amino acids long. The CDR3 region is CASSQDAAASGNTIYF. In DNA form, the CDR3 reads TGCGCCAGCAGCCAAGACGCGGCAGCCTCTGGAAACACCATATATTTT.

The sample holds one count of this clone. V is TRBV2 and J is TRBJ1-2; TRBD1 is a possible D gene (5 bases). Germline-derived CDR1 and CDR2 are SNHLY and FYNNEI. V lost 5 bases, J lost 4 bases, and 20 bases lay in between. This CDR3 comprises 16 residues. The CDR3: CASSLGRGGRGYGYTF. The CDR3 nucleotides read TGTGCCAGCAGTTTAGGACGGGGGGGTAGAGGCTATGGCTACACCTTC.

The J gene is TRBJ2-5, the V gene TRBV19; 8 positions agree with TRBD2. CDR1 and CDR2 (germline): LNHDA, SQIVND (reference sequence). CDR3 length equals 15 residues. With V trimmed by 5 bases and J by 2 bases, 7 bases remained unmatched. CDR3 loop: CASSVAGGWQETQYF. CDR3 coding DNA: TGTGCCAGTAGTGTGGCGGGGGGTTGGCAAGAGACCCAGTACTTC.

V is TRBV18 and J is TRBJ2-5, with TRBD2 matching over 7 bases. Germline loops: CDR1 KGHSH, CDR2 LQKENI. The CDR3 length is 15 residues. V trimming: 2 bases; J trimming: 3 bases; junction bases outside the gene matches: 6. The CDR3 DNA sequence: TGTGCCAGCTCACCATCGGGACTACCTAAAGAGACCCAGTACTTC. Translating gives CASSPSGLPKETQYF.

The rearrangement links TRBV7-9 to TRBJ1-5; D remains unclear. Germline CDR1 is SEHNR and CDR2 is FQNEAQ (reference sequence). This CDR3 is 12 amino acids long. V was trimmed by 5 bases and J by 7 bases, leaving 9 bases between them. This chain's CDR3 is CASSRSDQPQHF. CDR3 bases: TGTGCCAGCAGCCGAAGCGACCAGCCCCAGCATTTT.

J is TRBJ1-1 and V is TRBV20-1; 8 nucleotides align to TRBD1. V gave up 3 bases and J gave up 3 bases; unmatched junction bases: 3. The V gene's germline CDR1 is DFQATT and CDR2 SNEGSKA (reference sequence). This CDR3 region has 13 residues. CDR3 DNA: TGCAGTGCTAGTCAGGGGGCGGACACTGAAGCTTTCTTT. This codes for CSASQGADTEAFF.

The chain joins TRBV19 to TRBJ1-2, with TRBD1 as a possible D gene (6 bases). The CDR3 sequence is 14 residues long. CDR1 and CDR2 (germline): LNHDA, SQIVND (reference sequence). V lost 7 bases to trimming and J lost 5 bases, with 17 bases between them. The CDR3 is CASNPGQRRYGYTF. The CDR3 DNA reads as TGTGCCAGTAATCCGGGACAACGCAGGTATGGCTACACCTTC.

The chain joins TRBV7-7 to TRBJ1-3; D not resolved. Germline V gene data show CDR1 as SSHAT and CDR2 as FNYEAQ (reference sequence). The CDR3 contains 13 residues. The V end lost 5 bases, the J end lost 4 bases, and 9 bases lay between the germline ends. CDR3 DNA sequence: TGTGCCAGCAGCCCCGACATCGGAAACACCATATATTTT. Encoded protein: CASSPDIGNTIYF.

The chain has TRBV6-5 and TRBJ2-3, with 8 positions matching TRBD2. Losses at the gene ends were 2 bases for V and 1 base for J; bases not matched to a gene: 5. The germline gives CDR1 MNHEY, CDR2 SVGAGI. CDR3 size: 16 residues. The CDR3 nucleotides read TGTGCCAGCAGTTACAATGGGCGGGGGGGCACAGATACGCAGTATTTT. Translated, it gives CASSYNGRGGTDTQYF.

The V and J genes are TRBV18 and TRBJ2-1; D is possibly TRBD1 (6 bases). This CDR3 has 14 residues. Germline V CDR1 and CDR2: KGHSH, LQKENI. Trimming pared 3 bases from V and 7 bases from J, leaving 13 bases between. The CDR3 reads CASSPTGNGNEQFF. CDR3 nucleotide sequence: TGTGCCAGCTCACCTACAGGGAACGGGAATGAGCAGTTCTTC.

J is TRBJ1-6 and V is TRBV9; D possibly corresponds to TRBD1 (6 bases). Germline CDR1 is SGDLS and CDR2 is YYNGEE. V was trimmed by 5 bases and J by 10 bases, leaving 13 bases between them. The CDR3 is 13 amino acids. CDR3 amino acids: CASSLEGGSPLHF. The CDR3 DNA is TGTGCCAGCAGTTTGGAAGGGGGATCACCCCTCCACTTT. Complete variable domain (other parts from reference TRBV9 and TRBJ1-6): DSGVTQTPKHLITATGQRVTLRCSPRSGDLSVYWYQQSLDQGLQFLIQYYNGEERAKGNILERFSAQQFPDLHSELNLSSLELGDSALYFCASSLEGGSPLHFGNGTRLTVT.

The chain joins TRBV14 to TRBJ2-7, with 7 positions matching TRBD2. The CDR3 is 14 residues long. The trim removed 6 bases at V and 2 bases at J, leaving 7 bases unmatched. Germline V CDR1 and CDR2: SGHDN, FVKESK. The DNA for the CDR3 is TGTGCCAGCAGTCCCGCTAGCGGAACCTACGAGCAGTACTTC. Translated, it gives CASSPASGTYEQYF.

The table lists this clone with a count of one. The V gene is TRBV6-1, the J gene TRBJ2-2; D may be TRBD1 (6 bases). Trimming cost V 3 bases and J 5 bases, with 10 bases left between them. This CDR3 has 14 residues. CDR1 MNHNS and CDR2 SASEGT come from the germline V gene. CDR3 bases: TGTGCCAGCAGTGAGTTTCAGGGGACCGGGGAGCTGTTTTTT. Its protein is CASSEFQGTGELFF.

J is TRBJ2-2 and V is TRBV12-3 or TRBV12-4, with 9 nucleotides matching TRBD2. The CDR3 consists of 13 residues. V trimming: 5 bases; J trimming: 8 bases; junction bases outside the gene matches: 3. The CDR3 sequence is CASSRTSDGELFF. The CDR3 DNA reads as TGTGCCAGCAGTAGGACTAGCGATGGGGAGCTGTTTTTT.

The rearrangement uses TRBV27 and TRBJ2-5; tentative D call: TRBD2 (5 bases). From germline, CDR1 is MNHEY and CDR2 SMNVEV (reference sequence). Trimming left V 2 bases short and J 5 bases short, with 12 bases between. This CDR3 has 14 residues. The CDR3 protein is CASSLRRGWETQYF. DNA of the CDR3: TGTGCCAGCAGTTTAAGGCGAGGGTGGGAGACCCAGTACTTC.

The gene calls are TRBV3-1 (or the pseudogene TRBV3-2) and TRBJ1-1; 11 bases align to TRBD1. Germline CDR1 is LGHDT and CDR2 is YNNKEL (reference sequence). V dropped 0 bases and J dropped 1; count of bases not matched to a gene: 7. This CDR3 comprises 18 residues. CDR3 coding DNA: TGTGCCAGCAGCCAAGAAGGACAGGGGGCTAATAAGAACACTGAAGCTTTCTTT. Protein: CASSQEGQGANKNTEAFF.

The chain couples TRBV28 to TRBJ2-5; D remains ambiguous. Germline-derived CDR1 and CDR2 are MDHEN and SYDVKM. The CDR3 contains 16 residues. V shed 2 bases and J shed 2 bases, with 15 bases lying between them. DNA of the CDR3: TGTGCCAGCAGTTTACGGGTCCCGTTTCCACAAGAGACCCAGTACTTC. Its translation: CASSLRVPFPQETQYF.

V gene TRBV7-9 combines with J gene TRBJ1-5; 10 positions agree with TRBD1. CDR1 SEHNR and CDR2 FQNEAQ come from the germline V gene (reference sequence). V lost 5 bases and J lost 2; bases outside the gene matches: 3. The CDR3 spans 15 residues. CDR3 coding DNA: TGTGCCAGCAGCGTGGGGACAGGGGGCAATCAGCCCCAGCATTTT. Amino acid sequence: CASSVGTGGNQPQHF.

This clone was counted a single time. This chain joins TRBV6-5 and TRBJ1-1; 7 bases match TRBD1. CDR1 MNHEY and CDR2 SVGAGI come from the germline V gene. This CDR3 is 15 amino acids long. Losses at the gene ends were 4 bases for V and 2 bases for J; bases not matched to a gene: 7. CDR3 in DNA: TGTGCCAGCAGTTCGCCGGGACAGCCCAACACTGAAGCTTTCTTT. It encodes CASSSPGQPNTEAFF.

The V call is TRBV5-1, the J call TRBJ2-1; the D gene is possibly TRBD2 (6 bases). This CDR3 is built from 13 residues. V lost 6 bases to trimming and J lost 5 bases, with 12 bases between them. CDR1 and CDR2 from the germline V gene are SGHRS and YFSETQ. CDR3 loop: CASIGDFNNEQFF. The CDR3 DNA reads TGCGCCAGCATAGGGGACTTTAACAATGAGCAGTTCTTC.

The chain joins TRBV30 to TRBJ1-2; tentative D call: TRBD1 (6 bases). V was trimmed by 7 bases and J by 4 bases, leaving 13 bases between them. CDR1 is GTSNPN, CDR2 SVGIG, per germline (reference sequence). CDR3 size: 12 residues. CDR3 DNA sequence: TGTGCCTTAGGGGGGGGAACCTATGGCTACACCTTC. Amino acids: CALGGGTYGYTF.

The V call is TRBV5-1, the J call TRBJ1-1, with a weak D call TRBD1 (6 bases). This CDR3 region has 15 residues. Trimming removed 2 bases from V and 1 base from J, with 12 bases in between. The V gene's germline CDR1 is SGHRS and CDR2 YFSETQ. CDR3 region: CASSFSGAKNTEAFF. Written as DNA, the CDR3 is TGCGCCAGCAGCTTCTCAGGGGCCAAGAACACTGAAGCTTTCTTT.

The rearrangement uses TRBV27 and TRBJ2-2, with D unresolved. The germline V gene encodes CDR1 MNHEY and CDR2 SMNVEV (reference sequence). The CDR3 runs 13 residues. V lost 4 bases, J lost 1 base, and 4 bases lay in between. The CDR3, as DNA: TGTGCCAGCAGTTCCGGGAACACCGGGGAGCTGTTTTTT. The encoded protein is CASSSGNTGELFF.

The sample holds a few counts of this clone. The sample holds other DNA sequences that translate to the same CDR3. The chain links TRBV7-9 to TRBJ1-5; D not resolved. The CDR3 consists of 14 residues. Trimming left V 3 bases short and J 0 bases short, with 6 bases between. The germline V gene has CDR1 SEHNR and CDR2 FQNEAQ (reference sequence). Here the CDR3 reads CASSFSGSNQPQHF. The DNA for the CDR3 is TGTGCCAGCAGCTTTTCGGGTAGCAATCAGCCCCAGCATTTT.